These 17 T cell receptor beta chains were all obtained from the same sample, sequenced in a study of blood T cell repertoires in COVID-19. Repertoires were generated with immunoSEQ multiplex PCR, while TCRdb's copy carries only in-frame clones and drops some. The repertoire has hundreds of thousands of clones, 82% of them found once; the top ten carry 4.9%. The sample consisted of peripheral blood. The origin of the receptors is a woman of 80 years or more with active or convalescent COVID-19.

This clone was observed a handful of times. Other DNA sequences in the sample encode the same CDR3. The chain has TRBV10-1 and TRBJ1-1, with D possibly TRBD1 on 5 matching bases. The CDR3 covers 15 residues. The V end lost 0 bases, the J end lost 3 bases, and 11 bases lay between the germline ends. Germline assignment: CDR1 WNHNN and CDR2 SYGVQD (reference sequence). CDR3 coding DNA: TGCGCCAGCAGTGAGTCAGGGACTGGGGACACTGAAGCTTTCTTT. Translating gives CASSESGTGDTEAFF.

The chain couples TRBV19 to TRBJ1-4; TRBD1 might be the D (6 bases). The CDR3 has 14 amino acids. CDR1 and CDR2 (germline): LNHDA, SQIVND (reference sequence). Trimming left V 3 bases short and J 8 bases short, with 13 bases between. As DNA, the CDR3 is TGTGCCAGTAGTATGAGAACAGGGAACGAAAAACTGTTTTTT. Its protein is CASSMRTGNEKLFF.

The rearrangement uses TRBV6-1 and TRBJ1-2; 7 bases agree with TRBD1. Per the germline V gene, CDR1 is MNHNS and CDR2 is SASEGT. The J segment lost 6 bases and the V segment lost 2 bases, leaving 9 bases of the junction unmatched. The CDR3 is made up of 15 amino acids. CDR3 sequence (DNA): TGTGCCAGCAGTGAACTAGGAGGGGGCGAGGATGGCTACACCTTC. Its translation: CASSELGGGEDGYTF.

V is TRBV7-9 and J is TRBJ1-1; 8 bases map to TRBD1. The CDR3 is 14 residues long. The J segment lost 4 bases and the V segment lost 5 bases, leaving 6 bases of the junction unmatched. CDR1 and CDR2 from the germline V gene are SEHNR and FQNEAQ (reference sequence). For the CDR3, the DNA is TGTGCCAGCAGCACTAGGACAGGGCCCACTGAAGCTTTCTTT. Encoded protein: CASSTRTGPTEAFF.

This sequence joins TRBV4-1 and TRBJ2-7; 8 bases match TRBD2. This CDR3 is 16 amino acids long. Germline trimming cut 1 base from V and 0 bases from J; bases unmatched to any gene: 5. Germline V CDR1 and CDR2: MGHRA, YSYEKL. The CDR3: CASSQAVAGSSYEQYF. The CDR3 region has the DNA TGCGCCAGCAGCCAAGCCGTAGCGGGGAGCTCCTACGAGCAGTACTTC.

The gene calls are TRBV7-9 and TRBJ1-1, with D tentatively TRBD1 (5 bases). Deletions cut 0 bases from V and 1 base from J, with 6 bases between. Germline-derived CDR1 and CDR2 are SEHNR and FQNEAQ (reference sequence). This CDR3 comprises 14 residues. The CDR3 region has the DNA TGTGCCAGCAGCTTAGCCGGGGGGAACACTGAAGCTTTCTTT. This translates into CASSLAGGNTEAFF.

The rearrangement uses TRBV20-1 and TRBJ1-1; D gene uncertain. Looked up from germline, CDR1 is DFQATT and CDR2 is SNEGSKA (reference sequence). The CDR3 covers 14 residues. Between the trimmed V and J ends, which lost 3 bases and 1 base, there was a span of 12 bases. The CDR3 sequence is CSASFQYRNTEAFF. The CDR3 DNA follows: TGCAGTGCTAGTTTTCAGTACAGGAACACTGAAGCTTTCTTT.

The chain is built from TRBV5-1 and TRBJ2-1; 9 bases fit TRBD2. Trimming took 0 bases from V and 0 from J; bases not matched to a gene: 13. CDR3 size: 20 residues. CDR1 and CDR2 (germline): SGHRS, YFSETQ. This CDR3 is CASSLAGGASGASSYNEQFF. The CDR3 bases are TGCGCCAGCAGCTTGGCCGGGGGGGCTAGCGGGGCGTCCTCCTACAATGAGCAGTTCTTC.

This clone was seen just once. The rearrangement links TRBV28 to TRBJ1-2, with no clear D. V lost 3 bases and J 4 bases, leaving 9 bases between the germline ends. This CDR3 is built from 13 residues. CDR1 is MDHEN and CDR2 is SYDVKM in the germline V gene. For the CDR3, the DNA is TGTGCCAGCAGTTTCCCCCCTACCTATGGCTACACCTTC. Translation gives CASSFPPTYGYTF.

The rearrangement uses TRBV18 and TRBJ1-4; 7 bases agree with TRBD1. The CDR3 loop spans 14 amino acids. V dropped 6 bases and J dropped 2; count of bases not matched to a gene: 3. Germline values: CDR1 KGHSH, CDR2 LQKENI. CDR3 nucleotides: TGTGCCAGCTCCGGGACAGCGACTAATGAAAAACTGTTTTTT. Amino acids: CASSGTATNEKLFF. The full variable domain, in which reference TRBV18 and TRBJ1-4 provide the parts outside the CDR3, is NAGVMQNPRHLVRRRGQEARLRCSPMKGHSHVYWYRQLPEEGLKFMVYLQKENIIDESGMPKERFSAEFPKEGPSILRIQQVVRGDSAAYFCASSGTATNEKLFFGSGTQLSVL.

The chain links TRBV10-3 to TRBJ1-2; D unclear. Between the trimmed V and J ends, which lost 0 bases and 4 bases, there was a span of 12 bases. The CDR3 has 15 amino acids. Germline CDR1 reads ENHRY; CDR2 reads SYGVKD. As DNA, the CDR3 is TGTGCCATCAGTGAGTCAGGTGGGCCAGCCTATGGCTACACCTTC. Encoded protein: CAISESGGPAYGYTF.

The CDR3 sequence: CASSLTQGNQPQHF. DNA for the CDR3: TGTGCCAGCAGTTTAACACAGGGAAATCAGCCCCAGCATTTT. This rearrangement joins TRBV28 to TRBJ1-5; D perhaps matches TRBD1 (6 bases). CDR3 length: 14 residues. Germline assignment: CDR1 MDHEN and CDR2 SYDVKM. Trimming took 2 bases from V and 4 from J, leaving 9 bases between them.

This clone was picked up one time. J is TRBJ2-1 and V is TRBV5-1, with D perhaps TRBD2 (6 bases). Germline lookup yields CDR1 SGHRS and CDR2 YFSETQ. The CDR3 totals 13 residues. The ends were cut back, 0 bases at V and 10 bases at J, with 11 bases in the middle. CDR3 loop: CASSLVGLAEQFF. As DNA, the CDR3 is TGCGCCAGCAGCTTGGTGGGTCTAGCGGAGCAGTTCTTC.

The CDR3: CASSVGQGSTDTQYF. In DNA form, the CDR3 reads TGTGCCAGCAGTGTAGGGCAGGGGAGCACAGATACGCAGTATTTT. This chain uses TRBV2 with TRBJ2-3, with a possible D match to TRBD1 (6 bases). Trimming pared 4 bases from V and 0 bases from J, leaving 11 bases between. Germline CDR1 reads SNHLY; CDR2 reads FYNNEI. This CDR3 has 15 amino acids.

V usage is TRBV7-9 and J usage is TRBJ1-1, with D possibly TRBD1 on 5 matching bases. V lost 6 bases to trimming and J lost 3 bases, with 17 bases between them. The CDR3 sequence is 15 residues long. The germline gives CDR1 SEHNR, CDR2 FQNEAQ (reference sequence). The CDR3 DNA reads TGTGCCAGCAGAACCCAGGGAGGGATAGACACTGAAGCTTTCTTT. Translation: CASRTQGGIDTEAFF.

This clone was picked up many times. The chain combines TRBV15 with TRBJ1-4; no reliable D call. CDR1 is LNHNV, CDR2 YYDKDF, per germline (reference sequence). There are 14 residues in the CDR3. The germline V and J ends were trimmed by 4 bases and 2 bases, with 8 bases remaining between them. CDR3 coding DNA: TGTGCCACCAGCATTTTGCAGACTAATGAAAAACTGTTTTTT. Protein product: CATSILQTNEKLFF.

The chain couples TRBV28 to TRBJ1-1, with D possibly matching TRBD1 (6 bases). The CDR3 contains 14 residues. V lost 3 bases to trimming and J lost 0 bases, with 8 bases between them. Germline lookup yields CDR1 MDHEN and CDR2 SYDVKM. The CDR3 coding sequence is TGTGCCAGCAGTTTCGGACAGATGAACACTGAAGCTTTCTTT. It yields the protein CASSFGQMNTEAFF.